This record concerns one TCR beta chain sequence. This entry belongs to a study of monozygotic twins with cystic fibrosis. Only in-frame clones appear in the TCRdb table, and some are missing; sequencing was by immunoSEQ multiplex PCR. The sample holds around 34,000 clones, 66% seen once. The CDR3 covers 14 residues. V shed 6 bases and J shed 8 bases, with 16 bases lying between them. Per the germline V gene, CDR1 is WSHSY and CDR2 is SAAADI. The V and J genes are TRBV10-2 and TRBJ1-4; no firm D call. Material for sequencing was blood. This TCR was recovered from a girl aged 10-17 years with cystic fibrosis. The CDR3 reads CASSPHGVGEKLFF. The CDR3 DNA follows: TGCGCCAGCAGCCCACACGGGGTTGGGGAAAAACTGTTTTTT.